Listed below are T cell receptor beta chains from one sample, sequenced in a study of cytotoxic CD8 clonotypes in ibrutinib-treated CLL. Some clones are missing from TCRdb's copy, which holds only in-frame ones; the method was immunoSEQ multiplex PCR. The data contain approximately 350,000 clones, roughly 71% of them seen just once; the ten biggest clones take up roughly 6.8%. The sequencing used PBMCs, collected after 36 months of ibrutinib treatment. Every receptor here comes from a human donor with chronic lymphocytic leukemia. Each CDR3 is given with its conserved first and last residue. The D gene is left open where the match is weak. Some rows have no size entry. The others give once, few or many, or a class for an expanded clone.

d_call,v_call,j_call,clone_size,cdr3_nt,cdr3_aa
-,TRBV29-1,TRBJ2-1,-,TGCAGCGTTGAAGGGAATGAGCAGTTCTTC,CSVEGNEQFF
-,TRBV7-2,TRBJ2-5,-,TGTGCCAGCAGCTTAGGCCTTTACAGGGAGGGCCGGGAGACCCAGTACTTC,CASSLGLYREGRETQYF
-,TRBV2,TRBJ1-5,-,TGTGCCAGCGCCGGAGGCCCACAGCCCCAGCATTTT,CASAGGPQPQHF
-,TRBV5-4,TRBJ2-7,-,TGTGCCAGCAGCTTGAGGGTAGGGAGCTCCTACGAGCAGTACTTC,CASSLRVGSSYEQYF
-,TRBV5-1,TRBJ1-2,once,TGCGCCAGCAGCAAGAGCTACACCTATGGCTACACCTTC,CASSKSYTYGYTF
TRBD1,TRBV7-2,TRBJ1-2,-,TGTGCCAGCAGCTTAGCTGGGACAGGGGGATATAACTATGGCTACACCTTC,CASSLAGTGGYNYGYTF
TRBD1,TRBV19,TRBJ2-7,many,TGTGCCAGTAGTACCGAGCTAGGGACAGGGAAGTACTTC,CASSTELGTGKYF
TRBD1,TRBV5-1,TRBJ1-2,-,TGCGCCAGCAGCGAGCGGACAGGACTCTACACCTTC,CASSERTGLYTF
-,TRBV6-6,TRBJ1-2,-,TGTGCCAGCAGTTACACAGGGAACTATGGCTACACCTTC,CASSYTGNYGYTF
TRBD1,TRBV6-5,TRBJ2-7,-,TGTGCCAGCAGTTTCCGCCGGGACAGCGTAACCTACGAGCAGTACTTC,CASSFRRDSVTYEQYF
TRBD2,TRBV19,TRBJ2-2,-,TGTGCCAGTAGTATTCCGCGGGGGAGGATAAACACCGGGGAGCTGTTTTTT,CASSIPRGRINTGELFF
-,TRBV29-1,TRBJ2-1,-,TGCAGCGTTGACCAGGGCAATGAGCAGTTCTTC,CSVDQGNEQFF
TRBD1,TRBV4-2,TRBJ1-2,-,TGTGCCAGCAGCCAAGGAGAATTGGGACAGGGGGGTGGTAACTATGGCTACACCTTC,CASSQGELGQGGGNYGYTF
-,TRBV7-3,TRBJ1-6,few,TGTGCCAGCAGCTTGTCGAGGGGTTCACCCCTCCACTTT,CASSLSRGSPLHF
-,TRBV19,TRBJ2-1,once,TGTGCCAGTAGGGATGGACTCTCCTACAATGAGCAGTTCTTC,CASRDGLSYNEQFF
-,TRBV19,TRBJ2-3,-,TGTGCCAGTAGCCCCCAAGGCCGAGTCTCTGGAGATACGCAGTATTTT,CASSPQGRVSGDTQYF
TRBD2,TRBV7-8,TRBJ2-7,few,TGTGCCAGCAGCTTAAGACGACTAGCGCTCTCCTACGAGCAGTACTTC,CASSLRRLALSYEQYF
-,TRBV4-1,TRBJ2-7,-,TGCGCCAGCAGCCAAGCAGGGCCAGGGGGGGACTACGAGCAGTACTTC,CASSQAGPGGDYEQYF
-,TRBV2,TRBJ1-1,few,TGTGCCAGTCAGACACAGGGCCTATACACTGAAGCTTTCTTT,CASQTQGLYTEAFF
-,TRBV7-9,TRBJ1-1,-,TGTGCCAGCAGCTTAGCGCCAGAAGTGGCAGGGCGGAACACTGAAGCTTTCTTT,CASSLAPEVAGRNTEAFF
-,TRBV9,TRBJ2-1,-,TGTGCCAGCAGCGGGGCAGACCACAATGAGCAGTTCTTC,CASSGADHNEQFF
TRBD1,TRBV9,TRBJ1-2,-,TGTGCCAGCAGCGTAGATCCGGGACAGGGGGCAAATGGCTACACCTTC,CASSVDPGQGANGYTF
TRBD1,TRBV6-5,TRBJ1-4,few,TGTGCCAGCAGTTACTCAGGGGGCAATGAAAAACTGTTTTTT,CASSYSGGNEKLFF
-,TRBV7-3,TRBJ2-2,few,TGTGCCAGCAGCTTAACCGGCCTATTCACCGGGGAGCTGTTTTTT,CASSLTGLFTGELFF
-,TRBV7-2,TRBJ1-2,few,TGTGCGTTCGGCAGGGTGGGATTAAGCTACACCTTC,CAFGRVGLSYTF
-,TRBV2,TRBJ2-7,-,TGTGCCAGCAGATTAGGGCGACCCTACGAGCAGTACTTC,CASRLGRPYEQYF
-,TRBV29-1,TRBJ2-2,-,TGCAGCGTTGAAGATTTCCGTTCCACAGACACCGGGGAGCTGTTTTTT,CSVEDFRSTDTGELFF
-,TRBV7-7,TRBJ2-7,-,TGTGCCAGCAGCTTAGCGGTGCGGGACACCTTTACCTACGAGCAGTACTTC,CASSLAVRDTFTYEQYF
-,TRBV14,TRBJ2-5,-,TGTGCCAGCAGTAGAACGGAGGACCAACTCGGGACCCAGTACTTC,CASSRTEDQLGTQYF
-,TRBV28,TRBJ1-2,-,TGTGCCAGCAGTAACGGCTATGGCTACACCTTC,CASSNGYGYTF
-,TRBV28,TRBJ1-2,-,TGTGCCAGCATTTACCAAGGGGGGTCCAACTATGGCTACACCTTC,CASIYQGGSNYGYTF
TRBD1,TRBV4-1,TRBJ2-7,few,TGCGCCAGCAGCCACGGACAGGTCTACGAGCAGTACTTC,CASSHGQVYEQYF
-,TRBV14,TRBJ1-1,-,TGTGCCAGCAGCCTGAGGGACACTGAAGCTTTCTTT,CASSLRDTEAFF
-,TRBV2,TRBJ1-2,few,TGTGCCAGCCAATTCGGAGGTGGTTACCTTTTTTATGGCTACACCTTC,CASQFGGGYLFYGYTF
-,TRBV7-6,TRBJ1-2,once,TGTGCCAGCAGCCCCACATCCAACTATGGCTACACCTTC,CASSPTSNYGYTF
-,TRBV4-1,TRBJ2-7,-,TGCGCCAGCAGCCAACGAGGATCCGAGCAGTACTTC,CASSQRGSEQYF
-,TRBV29-1,TRBJ2-2,-,TGCAGCGTTGGGGAACTCGCGAACACCGGGGAGCTGTTTTTT,CSVGELANTGELFF
TRBD2,TRBV7-2,TRBJ2-7,-,TGTGCCAGCAGCCTCCTTCCTGACGGGAGGGCCTACGAGCAGTACTTC,CASSLLPDGRAYEQYF
TRBD2,TRBV28,TRBJ2-7,-,TGTGCCAGCAGTTTAGGGTTATGGACTAGCGGGACCGAGCAGTACTTC,CASSLGLWTSGTEQYF
TRBD2,TRBV5-1,TRBJ2-3,-,TGCGCCAGCAGCTTGAGGGAGCGGGAGTGGGCAGATACGCAGTATTTT,CASSLREREWADTQYF
-,TRBV7-3,TRBJ2-3,few,TGTGCCAGCAGCTTAACTCCCCGCACAGATACGCAGTATTTT,CASSLTPRTDTQYF
-,TRBV7-3,TRBJ2-1,-,TGTGCCAGCAGCTTAGGGCGTGGGGCGGGATCTTACAATGAGCAGTTCTTC,CASSLGRGAGSYNEQFF
TRBD2,TRBV7-2,TRBJ2-7,-,TGTGCCAGCAGCTTTGCCTGGAGCGGGAGTGAGTCCTACGAGCAGTACTTC,CASSFAWSGSESYEQYF
TRBD1,TRBV7-3,TRBJ2-2,few,TGTGCCAGCAGCTTACAGGGGGCAGGCGGGGAGCTGTTTTTT,CASSLQGAGGELFF
-,TRBV5-4,TRBJ1-2,-,TGTGCCAGCATCTCGACTGGGGGGCGGAACTATGGCTACACCTTC,CASISTGGRNYGYTF
-,TRBV19,TRBJ2-3,-,TGTGCCAGTAGTAGCCCAAACATTCGACCAGATACGCAGTATTTT,CASSSPNIRPDTQYF
-,TRBV11-1,TRBJ2-1,few,TGTGCCAGCAGCCAAGACAGTGACGCGGGGCGTGAGCAGTTCTTC,CASSQDSDAGREQFF
-,TRBV4-1,TRBJ2-7,-,TGCGCCAGCAGCCAACCCTTGGGCGCCTACGAGCAGTACTTC,CASSQPLGAYEQYF
-,TRBV5-6,TRBJ2-5,few,TGTGCCAGCAGCCTTTTGGGAAAGACCCAGTACTTC,CASSLLGKTQYF
-,TRBV7-6,TRBJ2-7,-,TGTGCCAGCAGCCCTCGGCCGACAGGAGACTACGAGCAGTACTTC,CASSPRPTGDYEQYF
TRBD2,TRBV9,TRBJ2-3,-,TGTGCCAGCAGCGTAGGTAGCGGGGGGTTCGATACGCAGTATTTT,CASSVGSGGFDTQYF